This T cell receptor beta chain was identified in a study of blood T cell repertoires in COVID-19 (TCRdb year 2020). Study-wide context: Collaborator samples came from the United States, Italy and Spain and covered acute and convalescent phases of COVID-19. The prospective study material was composed of cDNA or gDNA derived from T cells, B-cell-depleted T cells, or PBMCs. The dataset comprised deeply sampled blood TCRbeta repertoires from subjects exposed to, actively infected with, or recovered from COVID-19. The repertoires were released in a freely available public database intended as a resource for research on the immune response to SARS-CoV-2. Samples were obtained from the ongoing ImmuneRACE study (first 160 participants) and from 1,254 subjects provided by 6 global collaborators. The sample metadata nearly always contained a de-identified subject ID, COVID-19 status, age in years and sex. Where available, HLA class I and class II types were taken from metadata supplied by the sample provider and were not determined by assay-based typing. What the research found in general, with its limitations: Clinical and demographic metadata were provided uncurated, with the amount varying by source and participant.

One collaborating source in Seattle enrolled patients while the patients were actively infected and followed the patients over time throughout the course of disease. Collaborating institutions collected whole blood in K2EDTA tubes following their own protocols. Collaborator samples were shipped for TCRbeta analysis as frozen whole blood, isolated PBMCs, or DNA extracted from either sample type. TCRbeta CDR3 regions were amplified from genomic DNA by means of the immunoSEQ Assay, a bias-controlled multiplex PCR. The authors processed their data as follows. Within the assay, amplification of reference gene primers was used to estimate how many nucleated cells each sample contained. To quantify the absolute abundance of each unique TCRbeta CDR3 rearrangement, sequence reads were collapsed and filtered. For each sample, productive Simpson clonality was calculated as the square root of Simpson's diversity index over productive rearrangements. The clones in this table, taken by TCRdb from immuneACCESS, are in-frame only. Not every clone is retained; where verified, under half of the shortfall comes from an unresolved V gene, and the cause of the rest is unknown. V and J calls plus clone size are reproduced from that table; the DNA served to infer D and trimming. The sample table holds approximately 180,000 clones, of which 65% to 85% were seen once. The ten largest clones add up to 5.5% to 8% of the sample.

This clone was detected only a few times. The antigen this receptor binds is unknown. No base-level quality is on record; no much larger clone is a single base apart. Material: peripheral blood. The receptor was isolated from a woman aged 40 to 50 with COVID-19, enrolled during active disease.

The CDR3 is CASRETGTGKKLFF. DNA sequence: TGTGCCAGCAGGGAGACCGGGACAGGGAAAAAACTGTTTTTT. In this chain, TRBV28 is recombined with TRBJ1-4, with 9 middle bases fitting TRBD1. The germline V gene provides CDR1 MDHEN and CDR2 SYDVKM. Trimmed from V: 6 bases; trimmed from J: 9 bases; junction bases lacking a gene match: 8. Including cysteine and phenylalanine, the CDR3 has 14 amino acids. The entry retains the CDR3 DNA only, 42 bases that are in frame from base 1. Here the CDR3 is joined to the reference TRBV28 and TRBJ1-4 genes, and the full variable domain is: DVKVTQSSRYLVKRTGEKVFLECVQDMDHENMFWYRQDPGLGLRLIYFSYDVKMKEKGDIPEGYSVSREKKERFSLILESASTNQTSMYLCASRETGTGKKLFFGSGTQLSVL.